Included here is one T cell receptor beta chain sequence, with context. These data originate in a study of technical replicates of blood from several donors. There are 14 residues in the CDR3. Germline CDR1 reads MNHNY; CDR2 reads SVGAGI (reference sequence). Deletions cut 2 bases from V and 5 bases from J, with 12 bases between. Method: immunoSEQ multiplex PCR; TCRdb's copy keeps in-frame clones and lacks some. The sample lists 60,000 to 75,000 clones, 80% to 90% occurring once. Input material: PBMCs. This TCR came from a human donor in good health. Some clones in this sample may be carry-over from other donors' samples. This sequence joins TRBV6-6 and TRBJ1-2, with TRBD1 as a possible D gene (5 bases). In nucleotides, the CDR3 is TGTGCCAGCAGTTACGGGGCAGAAGTATATGGCTACACCTTC. It yields the protein CASSYGAEVYGYTF.